The 18 T cell receptor beta chains listed next were all sequenced from one sample in a study of brain T cells in children with intractable seizures. This table comes from immunoSEQ multiplex PCR, and its TCRdb copy is limited to in-frame clones, with some not included. The sample includes about 80,000 clones, more than 75% of them seen just once. The sample was peripheral blood, taken at surgery. The source of these receptors is a girl aged 2-9 years with Rasmussen encephalitis and intractable seizures.

This clone has just one count. This chain connects TRBV20-1 to TRBJ2-1, with D unresolved. Trimming cost V 0 bases and J 7 bases, with 4 bases left between them. The CDR3 is 11 residues long. Germline CDR1 is DFQATT and CDR2 is SNEGSKA (reference sequence). The CDR3: CSARDYNEQFF. In nucleotides, the CDR3 is TGCAGTGCTAGAGATTATAATGAGCAGTTCTTC.

The genes are TRBV5-1 and TRBJ1-5; D unclear. V was cut by 5 bases and J by 6 bases, with 12 bases left in between. The CDR3 loop spans 13 amino acids. Per the germline V gene, CDR1 is SGHRS and CDR2 is YFSETQ. The chain's CDR3 is CASSESAGQPQHF. In nucleotides, the CDR3 is TGCGCCAGCAGTGAGTCGGCGGGTCAGCCCCAGCATTTT.

The rearrangement joins TRBV18 to TRBJ1-1; weak D call: TRBD1 (5 bases). V was clipped by 6 bases and J by 4 bases, with 12 bases between them. The V gene's germline CDR1 is KGHSH and CDR2 LQKENI. The length of the CDR3 is 13 residues. The DNA of the CDR3 is TGTGCCAGCTCCCTCAAGGGACCCACTGAAGCTTTCTTT. Its protein product is CASSLKGPTEAFF.

This clone was found many times. Other DNA sequences of this sample code for an identical CDR3. The V and J genes are TRBV6-5 and TRBJ2-2; a weak D match, TRBD2 (6 bases). V lost 3 bases and J 5 bases, leaving 10 bases between the germline ends. The CDR3 totals 14 residues. CDR1 MNHEY and CDR2 SVGAGI come from the germline V gene. The CDR3 spells CASSYSGGTGELFF. CDR3 sequence (DNA): TGTGCCAGCAGTTATTCCGGGGGTACCGGGGAGCTGTTTTTT.

The CDR3 DNA follows: TGCAGCGCGGGACTAGCGGGGGCCCACAATGAGCAGTTCTTC. The encoded protein is CSAGLAGAHNEQFF. The genes are TRBV29-1 and TRBJ2-1; 14 bases are a match to TRBD2. J gave up 5 bases and V 7 bases, and 4 bases lay outside the gene matches. The CDR3 runs 14 residues. CDR1 is SQVTM and CDR2 is ANQGSEA in the germline V gene.

The gene calls are TRBV21-1 and TRBJ1-1. TRBV21-1 is a known pseudogene. CDR3 size: 16 residues. The CDR3 bases are TGTGCCAGCAGCAAAGAAGGTTCACTTACGAACACTGAAGCTTTCTTT. As protein: CASSKEGSLTNTEAFF.

This clone was seen a handful of times. The J gene is TRBJ2-3, the V gene TRBV5-1; the D is unclear. V lost 1 base and J lost 4, with 4 bases in between. The CDR3 totals 12 residues. Germline CDR1 and CDR2: SGHRS and YFSETQ. The CDR3 nucleotides are TGCGCCAGCAGCTTGACGGCAGATACGCAGTATTTT. This gives the protein CASSLTADTQYF. The full variable domain, with the rest looked up from reference TRBV5-1 and TRBJ2-3, is KAGVTQTPRYLIKTRGQQVTLSCSPISGHRSVSWYQQTPGQGLQFLFEYFSETQRNKGNFPGRFSGRQFSNSRSEMNVSTLELGDSALYLCASSLTADTQYFGPGTRLTVL.

The V gene is TRBV7-9, the J gene TRBJ2-7, with TRBD2 identical over 10 bases. V was pared by 5 bases and J by 7 bases, with 17 bases of the junction left unmatched. This CDR3 has 17 amino acids. Germline loops: CDR1 SEHNR, CDR2 FQNEAQ (reference sequence). CDR3 region: CASSPARSGGAIREQYF. The CDR3 DNA follows: TGTGCCAGCAGCCCAGCAAGGAGCGGGGGGGCGATTAGAGAGCAGTACTTC.

The chain employs TRBV27 and TRBJ2-1; no clear D gene. Germline CDR1 MNHEY, CDR2 SMNVEV (reference sequence). With 8 bases removed from V and 7 bases from J, the gap between germline ends came to 9 bases. The CDR3 consists of 11 residues. The CDR3 DNA is TGTGCCAGCTTCAATGGGAATGAGCAGTTCTTC. Its translation is CASFNGNEQFF.

This chain uses TRBV5-1 with TRBJ1-2; maybe TRBD1 (5 bases). The CDR3 extends over 13 amino acids. The germline gives CDR1 SGHRS, CDR2 YFSETQ. Trimming cost V 0 bases and J 5 bases, with 8 bases left between them. Here the CDR3 reads CASSLARAYGYTF. The CDR3 coding sequence is TGCGCCAGCAGCTTGGCCAGGGCTTATGGCTACACCTTC.

The J gene is TRBJ2-1, the V gene TRBV7-8; TRBD2 is a possible D gene (6 bases). Germline V CDR1 and CDR2: SGHVS, FQNEAQ. CDR3 length: 14 residues. The V gene lost 4 bases and the J gene lost 8 bases, with 15 bases spanning the gap. The CDR3 reads CASSWRAGPDEQFF. Here the CDR3 DNA reads TGTGCCAGCAGCTGGAGGGCCGGGCCAGATGAGCAGTTCTTC.

By sample fraction, this clone is medium-sized. This chain connects TRBV9 to TRBJ2-2; 14 bases are shared with TRBD2. The V gene's germline CDR1 is SGDLS and CDR2 YYNGEE. CDR3 length equals 19 residues. The trim removed 3 bases at V and 2 bases at J, leaving 9 bases unmatched. CDR3 in amino acids: CASSDGTSGSGSNTGELFF. DNA for the CDR3: TGTGCCAGCAGCGATGGGACTAGCGGGAGTGGTAGTAACACCGGGGAGCTGTTTTTT.

The rearrangement uses TRBV7-9 and TRBJ1-2; tentative D call: TRBD1 (6 bases). Germline V gives CDR1 SEHNR, CDR2 FQNEAQ (reference sequence). The CDR3 has 13 amino acids. The ends were cut back, 5 bases at V and 8 bases at J, with 15 bases in the middle. The CDR3 DNA reads as TGTGCCAGCAGCACTGGGGGGGGCGACGGCTACACCTTC. Translation gives CASSTGGGDGYTF.

J is TRBJ1-4 and V is TRBV7-9, with D uncertain. V was pared by 5 bases and J by 7 bases, with 11 bases between. The CDR3 extends over 13 amino acids. Germline values: CDR1 SEHNR, CDR2 FQNEAQ (reference sequence). CDR3 sequence: CASSLRQAEKLFF. CDR3 nucleotides: TGTGCCAGCAGCCTCAGGCAGGCTGAAAAACTGTTTTTT.

This clone has just one count. As DNA, the CDR3 is TGTGCCAGCAGGAGCCCCGGGGCCCGTGATGAAAAACTGTTTTTT. Its protein product is CASRSPGARDEKLFF. The V gene is TRBV7-9, the J gene TRBJ1-4, with a possible D match to TRBD1 (5 bases). Germline V gene sequence: CDR1 SEHNR, CDR2 FQNEAQ (reference sequence). V gave up 6 bases and J gave up 6 bases, with 17 bases separating them. This CDR3 has 15 residues.

This clone was seen once. The chain joins TRBV25-1 to TRBJ1-5; 10 bases align to TRBD1. Germline V gives CDR1 MGHDK, CDR2 SYGVNS. The CDR3 runs to 15 residues. Unmatched junction bases numbered 4, after V lost 4 bases and J lost 4 bases. The CDR3 DNA sequence: TGTGCCAGCAGTGCCGACAGGGGGCTTAATCAGCCCCAGCATTTT. This sequence encodes CASSADRGLNQPQHF.

The V and J genes are TRBV14 and TRBJ2-7; no clear D gene. The CDR3 is 12 residues long. Germline V CDR1 and CDR2: SGHDN, FVKESK. Between the trimmed V and J ends, which lost 4 bases and 1 base, there was a span of 5 bases. The CDR3 DNA is TGTGCCAGCAGCCTGGCTTCCTACGAGCAGTACTTC. Amino acid sequence: CASSLASYEQYF.

The J gene is TRBJ2-2, the V gene TRBV13, with D possibly matching TRBD2 (5 bases). With 1 base removed from V and 0 bases from J, the gap between germline ends came to 6 bases. CDR3 length equals 15 residues. Looked up from germline, CDR1 is PRHDT and CDR2 is FYEKMQ (reference sequence). The CDR3 loop is CASSLVGANTGELFF. CDR3 in DNA: TGTGCCAGCAGCTTAGTGGGAGCGAACACCGGGGAGCTGTTTTTT.